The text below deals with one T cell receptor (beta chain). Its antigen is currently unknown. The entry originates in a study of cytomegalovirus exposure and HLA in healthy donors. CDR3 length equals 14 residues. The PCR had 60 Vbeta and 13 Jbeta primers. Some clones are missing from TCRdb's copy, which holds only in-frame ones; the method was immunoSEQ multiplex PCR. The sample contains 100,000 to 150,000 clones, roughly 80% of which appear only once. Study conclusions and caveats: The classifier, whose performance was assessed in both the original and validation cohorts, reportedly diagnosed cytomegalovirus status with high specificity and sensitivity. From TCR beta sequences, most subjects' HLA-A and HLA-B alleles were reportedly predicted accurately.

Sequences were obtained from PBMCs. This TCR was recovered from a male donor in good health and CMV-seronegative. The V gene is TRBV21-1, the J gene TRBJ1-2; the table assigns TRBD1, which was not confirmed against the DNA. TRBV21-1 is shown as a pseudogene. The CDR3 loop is CASRKTGGRYGYTF. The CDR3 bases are TGTGCCAGCAGGAAGACAGGGGGTCGGTATGGCTACACCTTC.